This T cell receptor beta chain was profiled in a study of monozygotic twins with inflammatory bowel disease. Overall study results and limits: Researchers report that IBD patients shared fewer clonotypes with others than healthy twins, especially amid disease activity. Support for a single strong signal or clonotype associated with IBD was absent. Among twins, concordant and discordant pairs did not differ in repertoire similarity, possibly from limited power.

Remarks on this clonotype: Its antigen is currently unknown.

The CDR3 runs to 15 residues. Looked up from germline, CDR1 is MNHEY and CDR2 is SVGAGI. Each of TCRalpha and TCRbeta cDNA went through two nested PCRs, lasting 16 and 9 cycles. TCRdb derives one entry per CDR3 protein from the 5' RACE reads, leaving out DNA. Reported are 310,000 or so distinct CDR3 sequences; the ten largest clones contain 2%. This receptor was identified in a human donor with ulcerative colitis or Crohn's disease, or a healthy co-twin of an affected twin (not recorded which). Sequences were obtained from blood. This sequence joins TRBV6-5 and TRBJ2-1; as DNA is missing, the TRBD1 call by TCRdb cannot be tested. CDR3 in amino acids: CASSYYGDLLNEQFF.